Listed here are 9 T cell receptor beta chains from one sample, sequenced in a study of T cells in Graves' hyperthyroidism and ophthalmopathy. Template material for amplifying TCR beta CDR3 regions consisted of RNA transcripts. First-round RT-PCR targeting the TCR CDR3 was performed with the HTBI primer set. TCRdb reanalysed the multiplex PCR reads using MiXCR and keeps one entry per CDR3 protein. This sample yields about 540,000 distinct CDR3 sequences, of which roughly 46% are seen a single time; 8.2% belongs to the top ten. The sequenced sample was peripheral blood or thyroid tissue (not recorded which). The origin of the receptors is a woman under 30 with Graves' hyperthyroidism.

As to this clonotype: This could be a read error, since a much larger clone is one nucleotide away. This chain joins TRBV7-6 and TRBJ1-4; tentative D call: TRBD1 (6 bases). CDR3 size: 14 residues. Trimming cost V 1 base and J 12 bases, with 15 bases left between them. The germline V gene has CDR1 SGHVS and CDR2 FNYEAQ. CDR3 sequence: CASSLVGAGEELFF. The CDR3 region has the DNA TGTGCCAGCAGCTTAGTAGGGGCAGGGGAAGAACTGTTTTTT. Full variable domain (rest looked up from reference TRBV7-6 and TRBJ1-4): GAGVSQSPRYKVTKRGQDVALRCDPISGHVSLYWYRQALGQGPEFLTYFNYEAQQDKSGLPNDRFSAERPEGSISTLTIQRTEQRDSAMYRCASSLVGAGEELFFGSGTQLSVL.

The CDR3 nucleotides read TGCAGCCTACGGGGGACGGGAGAGACCCAGTACTTC. Translated: CSLRGTGETQYF. This chain uses TRBV29-1 with TRBJ2-5, with D possibly matching TRBD2 (6 bases). The V end lost 8 bases, the J end lost 4 bases, and 14 bases lay between the germline ends. Germline-derived CDR1 and CDR2 are SQVTM and ANQGSEA. CDR3 length: 12 amino acids.

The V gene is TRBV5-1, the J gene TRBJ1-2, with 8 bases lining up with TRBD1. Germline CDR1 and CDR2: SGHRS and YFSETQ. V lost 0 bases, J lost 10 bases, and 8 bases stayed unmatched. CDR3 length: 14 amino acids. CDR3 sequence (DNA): TGCGCCAGCAGCTTGGATGTGACAGGGGTTTCCTACACCTTC. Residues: CASSLDVTGVSYTF.

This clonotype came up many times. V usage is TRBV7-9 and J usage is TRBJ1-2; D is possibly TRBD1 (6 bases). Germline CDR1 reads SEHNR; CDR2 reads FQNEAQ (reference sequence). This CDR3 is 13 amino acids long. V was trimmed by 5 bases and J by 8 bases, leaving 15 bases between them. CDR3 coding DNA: TGTGCCAGCAGCCCCTCGGGGGGGCGAGGCTACACCTTC. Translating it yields CASSPSGGRGYTF.

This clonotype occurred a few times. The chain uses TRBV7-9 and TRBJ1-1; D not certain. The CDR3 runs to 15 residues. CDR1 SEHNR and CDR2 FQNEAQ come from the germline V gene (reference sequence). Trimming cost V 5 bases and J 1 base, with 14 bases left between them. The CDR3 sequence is CASSPFGLKNTEAFF. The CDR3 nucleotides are TGTGCCAGCAGCCCCTTCGGACTGAAGAACACTGAAGCTTTCTTT. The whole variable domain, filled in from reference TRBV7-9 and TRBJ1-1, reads DTGVSQNPRHKITKRGQNVTFRCDPISEHNRLYWYRQTLGQGPEFLTYFQNEAQLEKSRLLSDRFSAERPKGSFSTLEIQRTEQGDSAMYLCASSPFGLKNTEAFFGQGTRLTVV.

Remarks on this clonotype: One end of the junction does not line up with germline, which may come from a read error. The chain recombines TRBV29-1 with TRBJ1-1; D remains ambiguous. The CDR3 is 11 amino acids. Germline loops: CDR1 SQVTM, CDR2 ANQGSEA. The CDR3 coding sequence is TGCAACGCTGGACGGAACACTGAGGCTTTCTTT. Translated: CNAGRNTEAFF.

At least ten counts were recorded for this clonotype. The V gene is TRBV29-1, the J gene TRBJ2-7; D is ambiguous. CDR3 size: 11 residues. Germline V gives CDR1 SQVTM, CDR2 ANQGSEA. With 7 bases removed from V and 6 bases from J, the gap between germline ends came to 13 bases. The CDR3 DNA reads TGCAGCGGCCACTCGGGTGGCGAGCAGTACTTC. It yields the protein CSGHSGGEQYF.

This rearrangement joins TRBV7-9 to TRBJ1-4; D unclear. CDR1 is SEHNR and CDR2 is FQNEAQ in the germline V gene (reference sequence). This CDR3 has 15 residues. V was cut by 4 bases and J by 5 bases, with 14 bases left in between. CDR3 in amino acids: CASSSYGRENEKLFF. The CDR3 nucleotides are TGTGCCAGCAGCTCGTACGGACGGGAGAATGAAAAACTGTTTTTT. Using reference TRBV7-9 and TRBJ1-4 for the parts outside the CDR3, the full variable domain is DTGVSQNPRHKITKRGQNVTFRCDPISEHNRLYWYRQTLGQGPEFLTYFQNEAQLEKSRLLSDRFSAERPKGSFSTLEIQRTEQGDSAMYLCASSSYGRENEKLFFGSGTQLSVL.

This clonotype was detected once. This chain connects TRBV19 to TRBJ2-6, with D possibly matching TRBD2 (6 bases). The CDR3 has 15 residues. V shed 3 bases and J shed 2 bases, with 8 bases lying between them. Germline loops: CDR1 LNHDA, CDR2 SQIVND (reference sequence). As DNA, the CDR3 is TGTGCCAGTAGTATTCGGACTACTGGGGCCAACGTCCTGACTTTC. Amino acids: CASSIRTTGANVLTF.